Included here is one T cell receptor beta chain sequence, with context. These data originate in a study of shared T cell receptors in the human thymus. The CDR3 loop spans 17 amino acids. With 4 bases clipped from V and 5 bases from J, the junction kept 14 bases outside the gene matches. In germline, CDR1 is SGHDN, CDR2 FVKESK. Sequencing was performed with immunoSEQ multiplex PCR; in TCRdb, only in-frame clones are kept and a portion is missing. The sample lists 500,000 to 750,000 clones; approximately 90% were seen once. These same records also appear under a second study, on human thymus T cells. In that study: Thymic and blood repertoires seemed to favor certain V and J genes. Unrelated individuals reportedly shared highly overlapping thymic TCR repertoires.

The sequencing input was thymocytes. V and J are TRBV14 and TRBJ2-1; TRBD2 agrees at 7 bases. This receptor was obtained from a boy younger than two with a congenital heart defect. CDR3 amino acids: CASSPCGRAPIDNEQFF. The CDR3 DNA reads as TGTGCCAGCAGCCCTTGTGGGAGGGCTCCTATTGACAATGAGCAGTTCTTC.